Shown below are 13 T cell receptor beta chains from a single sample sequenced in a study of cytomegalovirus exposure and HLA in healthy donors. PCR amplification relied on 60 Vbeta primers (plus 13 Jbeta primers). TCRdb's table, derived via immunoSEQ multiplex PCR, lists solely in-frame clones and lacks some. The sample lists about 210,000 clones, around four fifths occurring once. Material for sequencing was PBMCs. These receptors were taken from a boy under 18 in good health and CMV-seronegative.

CDR3 amino acids: CASSPGTGGEEFF. CDR3 DNA sequence: TGTGCCAGTAGTCCCGGGACAGGGGGCGAGGAGTTCTTC. This rearrangement joins TRBV19 to TRBJ2-1, with TRBD1 matching 12 bases. The CDR3 runs 13 residues. The germline V gene encodes CDR1 LNHDA and CDR2 SQIVND (reference sequence). V shed 5 bases, J shed 14 bases, and the junction held 7 bases outside the gene matches.

CDR3 amino acids: CASSVTLQETQYF. The CDR3 region has the DNA TGTGCCAGCAGCGTGACATTACAAGAGACCCAGTACTTC. V usage is TRBV9 and J usage is TRBJ2-5; D gene ambiguous. Trimming removed 2 bases at V and 2 bases at J, with 7 bases between. The CDR3 sequence is 13 residues long. CDR1 is SGDLS and CDR2 is YYNGEE in the germline V gene.

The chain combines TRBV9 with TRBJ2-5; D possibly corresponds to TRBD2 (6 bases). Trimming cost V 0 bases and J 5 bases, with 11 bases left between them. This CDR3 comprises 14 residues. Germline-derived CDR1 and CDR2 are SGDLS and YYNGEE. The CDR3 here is CASSVGASEETQYF. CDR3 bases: TGTGCCAGCAGCGTAGGTGCTAGCGAGGAGACCCAGTACTTC.

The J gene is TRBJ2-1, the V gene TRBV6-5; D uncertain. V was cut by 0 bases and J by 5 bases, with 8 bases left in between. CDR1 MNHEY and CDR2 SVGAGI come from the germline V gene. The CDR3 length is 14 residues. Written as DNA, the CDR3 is TGTGCCAGCAGTTACTCTTTCACTGACAATGAGCAGTTCTTC. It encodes CASSYSFTDNEQFF.

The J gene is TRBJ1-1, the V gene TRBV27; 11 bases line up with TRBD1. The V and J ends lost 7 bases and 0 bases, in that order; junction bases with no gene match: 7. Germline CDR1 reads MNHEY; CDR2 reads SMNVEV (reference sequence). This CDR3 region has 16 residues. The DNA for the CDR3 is TGTGCCAGCACCGATGGGACAGGGGGACTGAACACTGAAGCTTTCTTT. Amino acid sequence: CASTDGTGGLNTEAFF.

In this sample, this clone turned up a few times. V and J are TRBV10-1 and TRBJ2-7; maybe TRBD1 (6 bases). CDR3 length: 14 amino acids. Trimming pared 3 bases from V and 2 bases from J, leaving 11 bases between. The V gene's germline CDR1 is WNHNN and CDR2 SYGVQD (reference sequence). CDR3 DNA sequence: TGCGCCAGCAGTGATACAGGGCGTACCTACGAGCAGTACTTC. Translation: CASSDTGRTYEQYF.

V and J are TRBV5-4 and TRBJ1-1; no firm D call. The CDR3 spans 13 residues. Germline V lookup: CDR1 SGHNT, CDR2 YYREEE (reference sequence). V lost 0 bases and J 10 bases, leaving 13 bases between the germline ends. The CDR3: CASSLGQAAGAFF. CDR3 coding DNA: TGTGCCAGCAGCTTGGGCCAGGCCGCCGGAGCTTTCTTT.

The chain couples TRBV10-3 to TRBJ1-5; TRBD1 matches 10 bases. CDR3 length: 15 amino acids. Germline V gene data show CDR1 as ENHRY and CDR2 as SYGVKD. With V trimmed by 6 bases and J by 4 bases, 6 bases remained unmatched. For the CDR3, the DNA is TGTGCCATCAGCGGGACAGGGGTAGGAAATCAGCCCCAGCATTTT. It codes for CAISGTGVGNQPQHF.

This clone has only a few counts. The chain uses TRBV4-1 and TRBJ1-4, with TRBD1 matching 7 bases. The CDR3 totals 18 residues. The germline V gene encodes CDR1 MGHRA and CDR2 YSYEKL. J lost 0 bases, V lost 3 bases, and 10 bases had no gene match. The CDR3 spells CASSHPGQFYATNEKLFF. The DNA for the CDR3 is TGCGCCAGCAGCCATCCGGGACAGTTCTATGCAACTAATGAAAAACTGTTTTTT.

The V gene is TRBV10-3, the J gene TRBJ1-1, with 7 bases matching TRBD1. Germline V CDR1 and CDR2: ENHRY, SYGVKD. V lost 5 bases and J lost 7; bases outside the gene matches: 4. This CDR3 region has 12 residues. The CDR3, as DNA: TGTGCCATCAGTCAACAGGGGATTGAAGCTTTCTTT. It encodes CAISQQGIEAFF.

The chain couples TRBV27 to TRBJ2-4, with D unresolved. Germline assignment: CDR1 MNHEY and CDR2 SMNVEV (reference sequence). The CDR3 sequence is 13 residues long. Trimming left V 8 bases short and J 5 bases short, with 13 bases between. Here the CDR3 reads CASPPVTENIQYF. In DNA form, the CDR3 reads TGTGCCAGCCCCCCCGTTACAGAAAACATTCAGTACTTC.

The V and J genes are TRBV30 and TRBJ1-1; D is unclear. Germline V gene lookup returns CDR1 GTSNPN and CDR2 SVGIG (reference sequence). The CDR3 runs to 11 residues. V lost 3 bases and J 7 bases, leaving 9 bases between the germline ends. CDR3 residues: CAWRSPFEAFF. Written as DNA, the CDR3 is TGTGCCTGGAGGTCCCCATTTGAAGCTTTCTTT.

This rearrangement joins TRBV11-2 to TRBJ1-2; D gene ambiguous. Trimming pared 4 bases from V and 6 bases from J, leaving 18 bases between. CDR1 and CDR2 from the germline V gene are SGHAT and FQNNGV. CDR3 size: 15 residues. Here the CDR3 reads CASSSVIKLYNGYTF. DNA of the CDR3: TGTGCCAGCAGCTCAGTGATCAAACTATACAATGGCTACACCTTC.